These 26 T cell receptor beta chains were sequenced from one sample in a study of Tregs in tolerant kidney transplant recipients. Sequenced by immunoSEQ multiplex PCR; TCRdb stores in-frame clones only, minus some. Of roughly 250,000 clones in the sample, around 82% were seen once. Material: CD4+ T cells from blood. The receptors shown here come from a human donor in good health.

The rearrangement links TRBV28 to TRBJ2-5, with 9 bases fitting TRBD2. CDR3 length: 16 residues. Germline V lookup: CDR1 MDHEN, CDR2 SYDVKM. V dropped 7 bases and J dropped 2; count of bases not matched to a gene: 11. Here the CDR3 reads CASTLPGLAGQETQYF. Written as DNA, the CDR3 is TGTGCCAGCACCTTGCCAGGGCTAGCGGGACAAGAGACCCAGTACTTC.

As for this clone: No conserved phenylalanine or tryptophan is present at the end of the CDR3, so a read error is the likely explanation. The chain has TRBV6-5 and TRBJ1-2; 7 bases line up with TRBD1. CDR3 size: 16 residues. Germline V gene sequence: CDR1 MNHEY, CDR2 SVGAGI. Losses at the gene ends were 0 bases for V and 3 bases for J; bases not matched to a gene: 7. CDR3 sequence (DNA): TGTGCCAGCAGTTACTCGAGGGTAACAGGGGACTATGGCTACACCCTC. Encoded protein: CASSYSRVTGDYGYTL.

In regard to this clone: Other DNA sequences in the sample encode the same CDR3. This rearrangement joins TRBV5-1 to TRBJ1-3, with D possibly TRBD1 on 6 matching bases. The CDR3 length is 14 residues. Trimming shortened V by 4 bases and J by 4 bases, and 12 bases separated the two germline ends. Germline-derived CDR1 and CDR2 are SGHRS and YFSETQ. The CDR3 protein is CASSPGQSGNTIYF. The CDR3, as DNA: TGCGCCAGCAGCCCCGGACAGTCCGGAAACACCATATATTTT.

The chain uses TRBV6-1 and TRBJ2-5; a possible D gene is TRBD2 (6 bases). V lost 1 base and J 9 bases, leaving 12 bases between the germline ends. The CDR3 runs to 13 residues. CDR1 MNHNS and CDR2 SASEGT come from the germline V gene. The CDR3 DNA reads as TGTGCCAGCAGTGAAGGGCAGACTAGGGCCCAGTACTTC. Translation: CASSEGQTRAQYF.

J is TRBJ2-7 and V is TRBV27; TRBD1 agrees at 7 bases. CDR1 MNHEY and CDR2 SMNVEV come from the germline V gene (reference sequence). J was trimmed by 3 bases and V by 0 bases; bases with no gene match: 5. The CDR3 has 15 residues. CDR3 DNA sequence: TGTGCCAGCAGTTTATCTCCGACAGGGAGCTACGAGCAGTACTTC. Translation: CASSLSPTGSYEQYF.

The chain uses TRBV27 and TRBJ2-3; 7 bases line up with TRBD1. Germline CDR1 and CDR2: MNHEY and SMNVEV (reference sequence). With V trimmed by 0 bases and J by 4 bases, 4 bases remained unmatched. The CDR3 contains 15 residues. CDR3: CASSLSRQGADTQYF. Written as DNA, the CDR3 is TGTGCCAGCAGTTTATCCCGACAGGGCGCAGATACGCAGTATTTT.

The chain employs TRBV21-1 and TRBJ1-2; the D call TRBD1 from the table was never checked on the DNA. TRBV21-1 is flagged as a pseudogene. The CDR3 has 18 residues. Written as DNA, the CDR3 is TGTGCCAGCAGCTTCCAAAGGACAGGGGGAGCCCAAACTTATGGCTACACCTTC. It encodes CASSFQRTGGAQTYGYTF.

The sample holds one count of this clone. The rearrangement uses TRBV11-1 and TRBJ1-1; TRBD1 is a possible D gene (5 bases). The CDR3 is 16 amino acids. CDR1 is SGHAT, CDR2 FQDESV, per germline (reference sequence). The germline V and J ends were trimmed by 0 bases and 3 bases, with 14 bases remaining between them. CDR3 region: CASSLAKRTGDTEAFF. CDR3 bases: TGTGCCAGCAGCTTAGCGAAGAGGACGGGGGACACTGAAGCTTTCTTT.

The chain couples TRBV20-1 to TRBJ2-7; D ambiguous. Germline CDR1 is DFQATT and CDR2 is SNEGSKA (reference sequence). The CDR3 length is 10 residues. The ends were cut back, 5 bases at V and 7 bases at J, with 9 bases in the middle. The CDR3 protein is CSAGLGEQYF. The CDR3 DNA follows: TGCAGTGCTGGCTTGGGGGAGCAGTACTTC.

The gene calls are TRBV29-1 and TRBJ2-1; possibly TRBD2 for D (6 bases). Germline V gene data show CDR1 as SQVTM and CDR2 as ANQGSEA. The CDR3 spans 14 residues. V lost 6 bases to trimming and J lost 1 base, with 13 bases between them. The CDR3 coding sequence is TGCAGCGTGGACGGAGGGCCGTCCTACAATGAGCAGTTCTTC. This translates into CSVDGGPSYNEQFF.

V gene TRBV6-1 combines with J gene TRBJ2-7; either TRBD1 or TRBD2 may fit D (6 bases each). Germline V gene data show CDR1 as MNHNS and CDR2 as SASEGT. V gave up 2 bases and J gave up 2 bases, with 22 bases separating them. This CDR3 is 18 amino acids long. CDR3 sequence reads: CASSEIWDPRGPTYEQYF. As DNA, the CDR3 is TGTGCCAGCAGTGAAATATGGGACCCCCGGGGGCCTACCTACGAGCAGTACTTC.

This rearrangement joins TRBV11-2 to TRBJ1-1; 7 bases map to TRBD1. Per germline, CDR1 SGHAT and CDR2 FQNNGV. The CDR3 covers 13 residues. Germline trimming cut 2 bases from V and 5 bases from J; bases unmatched to any gene: 2. CDR3 coding DNA: TGTGCCAGCAGCTTACAGGGGGTAACTGAAGCTTTCTTT. The encoded protein is CASSLQGVTEAFF.

The chain employs TRBV6-5 and TRBJ2-2; TRBD1 might be the D (5 bases). The CDR3 has 13 residues. Deletions cut 6 bases from V and 4 bases from J, with 9 bases between. Germline lookup yields CDR1 MNHEY and CDR2 SVGAGI. CDR3 protein: CASRRQSTGELFF. CDR3 in DNA: TGTGCCAGCAGACGACAGTCCACCGGGGAGCTGTTTTTT.

CDR3 sequence (DNA): TGTGCCAGCAGCTTAGCGGAATCTAGCGGGATGAAAACCCAGTACTTC. Protein sequence: CASSLAESSGMKTQYF. V and J are TRBV7-6 and TRBJ2-5; 9 nucleotides line up with TRBD2. Germline V gene lookup returns CDR1 SGHVS and CDR2 FNYEAQ. The CDR3 runs 16 residues. Trimming removed 0 bases from V and 8 bases from J; junction bases left unmatched: 10.

The chain has TRBV5-5 and TRBJ1-1; no clear D. Germline V gives CDR1 SGHKS, CDR2 YYEKEE (reference sequence). The CDR3 runs to 13 residues. Trimming removed 2 bases from V and 2 bases from J, with 7 bases in between. CDR3 DNA: TGTGCCAGCAGCTTAATTGGCAACACTGAAGCTTTCTTT. This codes for CASSLIGNTEAFF.

This CDR3 reads CASSALSGGPAETQYF. The CDR3 nucleotides are TGTGCCAGCAGTGCCCTTAGCGGGGGGCCCGCGGAGACCCAGTACTTC. The rearrangement joins TRBV6-6 to TRBJ2-5; TRBD2 matches at 10 bases. Germline trimming cut 5 bases from V and 5 bases from J; bases unmatched to any gene: 11. Germline CDR1 MNHNY, CDR2 SVGAGI (reference sequence). The CDR3 consists of 16 residues.

The V and J genes are TRBV9 and TRBJ2-2, with a possible D match to TRBD1 (6 bases). The ends were cut back, 1 base at V and 4 bases at J, with 11 bases in the middle. Germline CDR1 SGDLS, CDR2 YYNGEE. The CDR3 sequence is 15 residues long. CDR3 sequence reads: CASSVTGYGTGELFF. In nucleotides, the CDR3 is TGTGCCAGCAGCGTAACAGGGTACGGCACCGGGGAGCTGTTTTTT.

The DNA for the CDR3 is TGTGCCACCAGCAAGGGACAGGGGGCGGTTGAAAAACTGTTTTTT. Amino acid sequence: CATSKGQGAVEKLFF. The rearrangement joins TRBV15 to TRBJ1-4, with 12 bases aligning to TRBD1. The CDR3 contains 15 residues. V shed 4 bases and J 7 bases; nucleotides not matched to a gene: 4. The germline V gene has CDR1 LNHNV and CDR2 YYDKDF (reference sequence).

The rearrangement links TRBV7-9 to TRBJ2-5; D is undetermined. This CDR3 is 16 amino acids long. Germline CDR1 SEHNR, CDR2 FQNEAQ (reference sequence). V was trimmed by 4 bases and J by 1 base, leaving 16 bases between them. The CDR3 nucleotides read TGTGCCAGCAGCTCGTCTTTGGGCTACACCCAAGAGACCCAGTACTTC. This translates into CASSSSLGYTQETQYF.

The chain joins TRBV5-1 to TRBJ2-2; TRBD2 agrees at 11 bases. V lost 1 base and J lost 7; bases outside the gene matches: 9. The germline gives CDR1 SGHRS, CDR2 YFSETQ. The CDR3 spans 17 residues. The CDR3 sequence is CASSLSTSGTSNGELFF. The DNA for the CDR3 is TGCGCCAGCAGCTTGTCGACTAGCGGGACCTCTAACGGGGAGCTGTTTTTT.

This clone was seen only once. This specimen includes other DNA sequences encoding the same CDR3. The rearrangement links TRBV7-9 to TRBJ1-1, with D unresolved. V was clipped by 2 bases and J by 1 base, with 5 bases between them. Germline CDR1 reads SEHNR; CDR2 reads FQNEAQ (reference sequence). This CDR3 region has 13 residues. CDR3 sequence: CASSLQENTEAFF. CDR3 coding DNA: TGTGCCAGCAGCTTACAAGAGAACACTGAAGCTTTCTTT.

The chain links TRBV10-3 to TRBJ2-1; 10 bases map to TRBD2. V trimming: 1 base; J trimming: 10 bases; junction bases outside the gene matches: 10. The CDR3 consists of 16 residues. Germline CDR1 reads ENHRY; CDR2 reads SYGVKD. The CDR3 sequence: CAISEFLAGVGEEQFF. CDR3 coding DNA: TGTGCCATCAGTGAGTTCCTAGCGGGAGTGGGGGAGGAGCAGTTCTTC.

This chain links TRBV5-5 with TRBJ1-5; 10 nucleotides match TRBD1. CDR3 length: 16 amino acids. V gave up 4 bases and J gave up 0 bases; unmatched junction bases: 4. Per germline, CDR1 SGHKS and CDR2 YYEKEE (reference sequence). The CDR3 nucleotides read TGTGCCAGCAGCCGACAGGGGGCCCATAGCAATCAGCCCCAGCATTTT. Translated: CASSRQGAHSNQPQHF.

This chain joins TRBV5-4 and TRBJ1-1; possibly TRBD1 for D (6 bases). Germline V gives CDR1 SGHNT, CDR2 YYREEE (reference sequence). V was trimmed by 4 bases and J by 0 bases, leaving 13 bases between them. This CDR3 is built from 15 residues. In DNA form, the CDR3 reads TGTGCCAGCAGCAAAAGACAGGCCCTGAACACTGAAGCTTTCTTT. Protein product: CASSKRQALNTEAFF. The full variable domain, in which reference TRBV5-4 and TRBJ1-1 provide the parts outside the CDR3, is ETGVTQSPTHLIKTRGQQVTLRCSSQSGHNTVSWYQQALGQGPQFIFQYYREEENGRGNFPPRFSGLQFPNYSSELNVNALELDDSALYLCASSKRQALNTEAFFGQGTRLTVV.

The chain uses TRBV19 and TRBJ2-7, with TRBD1 matching 8 bases. Germline loops: CDR1 LNHDA, CDR2 SQIVND (reference sequence). V trimming: 3 bases; J trimming: 3 bases; junction bases outside the gene matches: 13. This CDR3 contains 17 residues. CDR3 in DNA: TGTGCCAGTAGTATGCTCCCCACCGGGACAGGCTACTACGAGCAGTACTTC. Translation gives CASSMLPTGTGYYEQYF.

The CDR3 sequence: CASSVGGLYYNEQFF. Here the CDR3 DNA reads TGTGCCAGCAGCGTAGGGGGACTATATTACAATGAGCAGTTCTTC. The chain links TRBV9 to TRBJ2-1, with 7 bases identical to TRBD2. The germline CDR1 and CDR2 sequences are SGDLS and YYNGEE. The ends lost 0 bases at V and 4 bases at J; junction bases unmatched: 4. CDR3 length: 15 residues.